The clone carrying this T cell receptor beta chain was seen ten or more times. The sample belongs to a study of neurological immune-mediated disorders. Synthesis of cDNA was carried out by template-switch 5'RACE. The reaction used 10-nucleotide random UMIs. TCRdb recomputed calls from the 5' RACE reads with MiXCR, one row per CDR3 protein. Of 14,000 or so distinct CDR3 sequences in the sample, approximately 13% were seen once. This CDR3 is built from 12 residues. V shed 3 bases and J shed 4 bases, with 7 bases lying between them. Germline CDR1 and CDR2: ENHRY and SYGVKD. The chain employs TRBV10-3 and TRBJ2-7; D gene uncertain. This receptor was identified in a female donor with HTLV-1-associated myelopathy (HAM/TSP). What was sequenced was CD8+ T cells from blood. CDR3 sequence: CAISDFDYEQYF. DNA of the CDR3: TGTGCCATCAGTGACTTCGATTACGAGCAGTACTTC.